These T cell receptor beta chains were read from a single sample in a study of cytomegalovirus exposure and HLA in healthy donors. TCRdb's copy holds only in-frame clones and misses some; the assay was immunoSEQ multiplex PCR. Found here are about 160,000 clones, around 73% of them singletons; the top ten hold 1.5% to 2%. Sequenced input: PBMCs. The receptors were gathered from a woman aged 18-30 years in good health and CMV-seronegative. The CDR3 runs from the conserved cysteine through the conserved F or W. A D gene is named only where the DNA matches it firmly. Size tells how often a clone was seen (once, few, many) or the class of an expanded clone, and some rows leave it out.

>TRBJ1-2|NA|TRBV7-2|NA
TGTGCCAGCAGCCTGACTAGGAGGTTAGGGGACTATGGCTACACCTTC
CASSLTRRLGDYGYTF
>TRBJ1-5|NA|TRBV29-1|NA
TGCAGGACAACTGGGACTCCGAGAAGCAATCAGCCCCAGCATTTT
CRTTGTPRSNQPQHF
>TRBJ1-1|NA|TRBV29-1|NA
TGCAGCGTTGAGGAGCTGAACACTGAAGCTTTCTTT
CSVEELNTEAFF
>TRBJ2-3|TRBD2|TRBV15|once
TGTGCCACCAGCAGAGTGGGGACTAGCGGTACAGATACGCAGTATTTT
CATSRVGTSGTDTQYF
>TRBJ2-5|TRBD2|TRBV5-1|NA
TGCGCCAGCAGTTCCGGGACTAGCGAAGAGACCCAGTACTTC
CASSSGTSEETQYF
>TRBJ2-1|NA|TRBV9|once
TGTGCCAGCAGCGCGGGGGTAAATTCCAATGAGCAGTTCTTC
CASSAGVNSNEQFF
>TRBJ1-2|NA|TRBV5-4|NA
TGTGCCAGCAGCTTGGGGGCAGGGGCACAGCGGGGCTACACCTTC
CASSLGAGAQRGYTF
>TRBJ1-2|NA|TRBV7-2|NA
TGTGCCAGCAGTCCATCCCCGCAGGAAAACTATGGCTACACCTTC
CASSPSPQENYGYTF
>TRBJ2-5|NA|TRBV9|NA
TGTGCCAGCAGCCAAGGGAGGAACCAAGAGACCCAGTACTTC
CASSQGRNQETQYF
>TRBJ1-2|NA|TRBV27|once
TGTGCCAGCAGTTTTTTGGCCTCCTCCTATGGCTACACCTTC
CASSFLASSYGYTF
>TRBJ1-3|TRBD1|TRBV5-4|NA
TGTGCCAGCAGCTTTAACAGGGGGAGCTCTGGAAACACCATATATTTT
CASSFNRGSSGNTIYF
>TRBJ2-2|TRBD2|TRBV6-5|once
TGTGCCAGCAGGCGGGGACTAGCGAGCACCGGGGAGCTGTTTTTT
CASRRGLASTGELFF
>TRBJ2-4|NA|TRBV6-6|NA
TGTGCCAGCAGTTACCTCGGGCAGGGGAACATTCAGTACTTC
CASSYLGQGNIQYF
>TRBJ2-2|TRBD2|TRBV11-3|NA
TGTGCCAGCAGCCCCCTAGGGACTAGCGGGAGCCAAAACACCGGGGAGCTGTTTTTT
CASSPLGTSGSQNTGELFF
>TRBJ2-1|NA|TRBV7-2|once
TGTGCCAGCAGCGCCGACTTCAACCCCTACAATGAGCAGTTCTTC
CASSADFNPYNEQFF
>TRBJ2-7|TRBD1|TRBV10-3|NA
TGTGCCATCAGTCCGGGACAGGGGGCCAAGCAGCAGTACTTC
CAISPGQGAKQQYF
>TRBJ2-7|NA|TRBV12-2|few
TGTGCAAGTCGCTTAGGGGGGACTAGCGGCCCCTACGAGCAGTACTTC
CASRLGGTSGPYEQYF
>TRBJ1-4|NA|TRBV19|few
TGTGCCAGTAGTATCTCCGAAAAACTGTTTTTT
CASSISEKLFF
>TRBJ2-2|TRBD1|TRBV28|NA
TGTGCCAGCAGTTCCACCTCCCTGACAGGGGGCGTCACCGGGGAGCTGTTTTTT
CASSSTSLTGGVTGELFF
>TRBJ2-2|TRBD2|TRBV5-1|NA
TGCGCCAGCAGCTGGCTAGCGGGAGGGTCCGGGGAGCTGTTTTTT
CASSWLAGGSGELFF
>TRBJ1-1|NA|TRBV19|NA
TGTGCCAGTAGAGCCTACAGGGAAACAGACACTGAAGCTTTCTTT
CASRAYRETDTEAFF
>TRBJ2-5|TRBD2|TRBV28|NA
TGTGCCAGCAGTTCCCTAGGGTGGGAGGGCACGGAGACCCAGTACTTC
CASSSLGWEGTETQYF
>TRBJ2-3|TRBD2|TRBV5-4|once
TGTGCCAGCAGCCCTAGCGGGGGAATCACAGATACGCAGTATTTT
CASSPSGGITDTQYF
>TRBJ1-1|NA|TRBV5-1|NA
TGCGCCAGCAGCTTGGGTTTACAGGGCCTATTACCTAACACTGAAGCTTTCTTT
CASSLGLQGLLPNTEAFF
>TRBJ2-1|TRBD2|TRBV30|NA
TGTGCCTGGAGCGCCGGACTAGCGGGAGGTCGCGAGCAGTTCTTC
CAWSAGLAGGREQFF
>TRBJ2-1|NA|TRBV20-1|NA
TGCAGTGCTAGCCCCCGGGATGAGCAGTTCTTC
CSASPRDEQFF
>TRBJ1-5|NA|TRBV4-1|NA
TGCGCCAGCAGCCACCTAAATCAGCCCCAGCATTTT
CASSHLNQPQHF
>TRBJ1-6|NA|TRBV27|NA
TGTGCCAGCAGTTTATACGGACTGGGTTCACCCCTCCACTTT
CASSLYGLGSPLHF
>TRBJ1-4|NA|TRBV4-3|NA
TGCGCCAGCAGCCAAGATCGGCAGGATCCTAATGAAAAACTGTTTTTT
CASSQDRQDPNEKLFF
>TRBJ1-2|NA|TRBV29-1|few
TGCAGTGCAGGGGATTGGAGTGGCTACACCTTC
CSAGDWSGYTF
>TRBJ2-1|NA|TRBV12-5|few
TGTGCTAGTGGTTTGGTAGTGGGAGTCCAGAACAATGAGCAGTTCTTC
CASGLVVGVQNNEQFF
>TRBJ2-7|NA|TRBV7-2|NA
TGTGCCAGCAGCTGGGGGGACCTCTACGAGCAGTACTTC
CASSWGDLYEQYF
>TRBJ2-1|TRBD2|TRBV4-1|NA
TGCGCCAGCAGCCAAGTGCAAGAACGGGGACTAGAGCAGTTCTTC
CASSQVQERGLEQFF
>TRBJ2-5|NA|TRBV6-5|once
TGTGCCAGCAGTTACCAGGAGACCCAGTACTTC
CASSYQETQYF
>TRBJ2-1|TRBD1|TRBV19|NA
TGTGCCAGTAGACCCTCGGACAGGGGTCCCAATGAGCAGTTCTTC
CASRPSDRGPNEQFF
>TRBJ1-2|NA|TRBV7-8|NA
TGTGCCAGCAGCTTAGAGGAGTCCAGGGTCTATGGCTACACCTTC
CASSLEESRVYGYTF
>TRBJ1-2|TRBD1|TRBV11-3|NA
TGTGCCCAAGGGGACAGGAGCGGTCCTTGTTTCGGCTACACCTTC
CAQGDRSGPCFGYTF
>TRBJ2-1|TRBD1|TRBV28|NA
TGTGCCAGCAGTGTGACAGGGAACTACAATGAGCAGTTCTTC
CASSVTGNYNEQFF
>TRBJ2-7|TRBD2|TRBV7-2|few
TGTGCCAGCAGCTTACCCGGGACTAGGGGAGGCTACGAGCAGTACTTC
CASSLPGTRGGYEQYF
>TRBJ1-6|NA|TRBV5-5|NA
TGTGCCAGCACCGCTGACAGGACAAATTCACCCCTCCACTTT
CASTADRTNSPLHF
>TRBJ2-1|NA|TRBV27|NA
TGTGCCAGCAGTTCCCCCTTTTTTCGCAATGAGCAGTTCTTC
CASSSPFFRNEQFF
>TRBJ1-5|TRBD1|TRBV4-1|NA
TGCGCCAGCAGCCAAGGGACAGGTGAAACTCAGCCCCAGCATTTT
CASSQGTGETQPQHF
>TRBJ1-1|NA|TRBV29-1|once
TGCAGCACTCAGGGGTTGGAGACTGAAGCTTTCTTT
CSTQGLETEAFF
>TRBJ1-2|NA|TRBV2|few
TGTGCCAGCAGTTGGGAGGGAGGGACATATGGCTACACCTTC
CASSWEGGTYGYTF
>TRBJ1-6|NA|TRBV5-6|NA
TGTGCCAGCAGCTTGATTGATCGGGGGGCTCATTCACCCCTCCACTTT
CASSLIDRGAHSPLHF
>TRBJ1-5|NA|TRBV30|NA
TGTGCCTGGAGGCAGGGGCCAGGGAGCAATCAGCCCCAGCATTTT
CAWRQGPGSNQPQHF